This TCR beta chain was captured in a study of blood T cell repertoires in COVID-19. Study details: The samples span acute and convalescent COVID-19 from the United States, Italy and Spain. T cells, B-cell-depleted T cells, or PBMCs provided the cDNA or gDNA that served as material.

Per the study methods: Quantification of nucleated cells was approximated via reference gene primer amplification. TCRdb's copy holds only in-frame clones and misses some; the assay was immunoSEQ multiplex PCR. V and J calls plus clone size are reproduced from that table; the DNA served to infer D and trimming. The repertoire includes 100,000 to 120,000 clones, almost 80% of them detected once, and more than 15% sits in the top ten. This sequence originates from a woman at least 80 years old with active or convalescent COVID-19. Sequenced material: peripheral blood.

Here the CDR3 reads CATSRDWWQAGGLDTQYF. The CDR3, as DNA: TGTGCCACCAGCAGAGATTGGTGGCAAGCGGGAGGGTTAGATACGCAGTATTTT. The J gene is TRBJ2-3, the V gene TRBV15; 10 bases match TRBD2. Germline values: CDR1 LNHNV, CDR2 YYDKDF (reference sequence). The trim removed 0 bases at V and 5 bases at J, leaving 11 bases unmatched. There are 18 residues in the CDR3.